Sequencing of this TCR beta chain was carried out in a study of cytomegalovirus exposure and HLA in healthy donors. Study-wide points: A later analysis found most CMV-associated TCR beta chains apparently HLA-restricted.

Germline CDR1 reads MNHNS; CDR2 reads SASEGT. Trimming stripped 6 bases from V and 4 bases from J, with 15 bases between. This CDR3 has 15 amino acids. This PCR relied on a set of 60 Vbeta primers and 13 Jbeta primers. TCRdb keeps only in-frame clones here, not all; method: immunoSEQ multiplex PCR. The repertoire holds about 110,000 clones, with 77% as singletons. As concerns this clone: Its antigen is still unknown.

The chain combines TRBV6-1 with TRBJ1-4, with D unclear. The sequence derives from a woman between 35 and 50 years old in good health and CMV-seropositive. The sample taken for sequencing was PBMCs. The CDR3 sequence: CASRRVWDFNEKLFF. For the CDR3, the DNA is TGTGCCAGCAGGCGGGTTTGGGATTTTAATGAAAAACTGTTTTTT.